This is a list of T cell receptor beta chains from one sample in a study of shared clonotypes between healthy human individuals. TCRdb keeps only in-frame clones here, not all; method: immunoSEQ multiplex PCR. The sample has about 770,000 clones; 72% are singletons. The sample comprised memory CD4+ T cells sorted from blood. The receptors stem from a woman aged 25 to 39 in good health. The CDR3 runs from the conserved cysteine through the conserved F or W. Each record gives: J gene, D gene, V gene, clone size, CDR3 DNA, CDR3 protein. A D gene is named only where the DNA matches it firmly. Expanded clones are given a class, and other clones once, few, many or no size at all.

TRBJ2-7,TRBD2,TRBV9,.,TGTGCCAGCAGCGTAGCAGTGGGAGGGCCATATGAGCAGTACTTC,CASSVAVGGPYEQYF
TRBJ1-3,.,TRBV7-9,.,TGTGCCAGCAGCTATAGACCGAACCTGGAGACTGGAAACACCATATATTTT,CASSYRPNLETGNTIYF
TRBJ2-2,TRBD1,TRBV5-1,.,TGCGCCAGCAGCGGGGACAGGGCCAAAACCGGGGAGCTGTTTTTT,CASSGDRAKTGELFF
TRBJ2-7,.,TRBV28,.,TGTGCCAGCAGCCAGAGGGTTTCGTCCGAGCAGTACTTC,CASSQRVSSEQYF
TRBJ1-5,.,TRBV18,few,TGTGCCAGCTCACCAGACAGTTATAGCAATCAGCCCCAGCATTTT,CASSPDSYSNQPQHF
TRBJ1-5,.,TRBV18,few,TGTGCCAGCTCACCAGGGGGAAACGATCAGCCCCAGCATTTT,CASSPGGNDQPQHF
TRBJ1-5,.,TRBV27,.,TGTGCCAGCAGTCCCGCAGGCGGTCGCAATCAGCCCCAGCATTTT,CASSPAGGRNQPQHF
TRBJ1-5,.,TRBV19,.,TGTGCCAGTAGTATAACCCGCAATCAGCCCCAGCATTTT,CASSITRNQPQHF
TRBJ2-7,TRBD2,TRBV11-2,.,TGTGCCAGCAGCTTAGTCGTTGCGGCGGGAGGGCACGAGCAGTACTTC,CASSLVVAAGGHEQYF
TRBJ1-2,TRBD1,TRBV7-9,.,TGTGCCAGCAGCGATAACGACAGGGGGCATGGCTACACCTTC,CASSDNDRGHGYTF
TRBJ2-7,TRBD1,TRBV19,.,TGTGCCAGTAGTTTTACAGGGGCCTACGAGCAGTACTTC,CASSFTGAYEQYF
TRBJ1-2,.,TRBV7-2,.,TGTGCCAGCAGCTTATCACAGGGCGACTACACCTTC,CASSLSQGDYTF
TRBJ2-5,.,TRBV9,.,TGTGCCAGCAGCGTAGATTTGAAGACCCAGTACTTC,CASSVDLKTQYF
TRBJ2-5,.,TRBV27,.,TGTGCCAGCCGTTTACAGGGAGTGGAGACCCAGTACTTC,CASRLQGVETQYF
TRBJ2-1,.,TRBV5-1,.,TGCGCCAGCAGCTTCCTAGCAGGCTCCTACAATGAGCAGTTCTTC,CASSFLAGSYNEQFF
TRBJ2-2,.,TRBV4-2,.,TGTGCCAGCAGCCACGGACCGAACACCGGGGAGCTGTTTTTT,CASSHGPNTGELFF
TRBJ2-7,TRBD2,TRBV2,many,TGTGCCAGCAGTGGGACTAGCGTGACCTACGAGCAGTACTTC,CASSGTSVTYEQYF
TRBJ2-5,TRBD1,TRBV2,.,TGTGCCAGCAGTGTACGGACAGGGAAAGAGACCCAGTACTTC,CASSVRTGKETQYF
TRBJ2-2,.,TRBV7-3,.,TGTGCCAGCAGCTACGCCAGCCGGAACACCGGGGAGCTGTTTTTT,CASSYASRNTGELFF
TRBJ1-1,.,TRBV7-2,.,TGTGCCAGCAAAGGACAGATAAACACTGAAGCTTTCTTT,CASKGQINTEAFF
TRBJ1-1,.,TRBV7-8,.,TGTGCCAGCAGCTCACCACCCGGAGGGGCCACTGAAGCTTTCTTT,CASSSPPGGATEAFF
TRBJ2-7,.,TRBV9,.,TGTGCCAGCAGCGTTTATCATAGTCCGGCCGGCGAGCAGTACTTC,CASSVYHSPAGEQYF
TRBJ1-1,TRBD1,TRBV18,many,TGTGCCAGCTCACGCAACAGGGGTGAGGCCCTCACTGAAGCTTTCTTT,CASSRNRGEALTEAFF
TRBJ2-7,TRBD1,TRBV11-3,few,TGTGCCAGCAGCTTAAGGACAGGTACCGAGCAGTACTTC,CASSLRTGTEQYF
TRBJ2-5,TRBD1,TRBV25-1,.,TGTGCCAGCACTCGGGGCGGGACAGGGTCGTATACCCAGTACTTC,CASTRGGTGSYTQYF
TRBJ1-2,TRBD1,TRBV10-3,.,TGTGCCATCAATCCGGGACAGGGGGCCTATGGCTACACCTTC,CAINPGQGAYGYTF
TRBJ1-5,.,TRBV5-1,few,TGCGCCAGCAGCCCGTATGGGGTAGATAAGCCCCAGCATTTT,CASSPYGVDKPQHF
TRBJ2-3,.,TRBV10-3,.,TGTGCCATCAGACCCCGGGGAGAAGGAGCCACAGATACGCAGTATTTT,CAIRPRGEGATDTQYF
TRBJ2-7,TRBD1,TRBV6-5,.,TGTGCCAGCAGGGCAACAGGGGATGGTTTCTACGAGCAGTACTTC,CASRATGDGFYEQYF